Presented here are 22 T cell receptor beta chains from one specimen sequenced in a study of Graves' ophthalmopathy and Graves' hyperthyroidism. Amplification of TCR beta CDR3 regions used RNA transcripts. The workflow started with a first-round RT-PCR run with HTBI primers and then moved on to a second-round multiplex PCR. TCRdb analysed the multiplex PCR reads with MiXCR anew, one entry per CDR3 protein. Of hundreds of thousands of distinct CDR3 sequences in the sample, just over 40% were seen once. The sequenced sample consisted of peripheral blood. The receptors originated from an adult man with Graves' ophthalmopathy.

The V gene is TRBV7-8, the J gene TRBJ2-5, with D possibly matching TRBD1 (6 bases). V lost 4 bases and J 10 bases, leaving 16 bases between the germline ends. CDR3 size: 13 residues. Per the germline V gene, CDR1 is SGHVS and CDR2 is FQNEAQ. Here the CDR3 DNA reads TGTGCCAGCAGCTCTACAATACAGGGATTCCAGTACTTC. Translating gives CASSSTIQGFQYF.

The CDR3 spells CASSQGLAGRDEQYF. The CDR3 DNA sequence: TGTGCCAGCAGCCAGGGACTAGCGGGGAGGGATGAGCAGTACTTC. J is TRBJ2-7 and V is TRBV7-2, with 13 bases that match TRBD2. This CDR3 region has 15 residues. Looked up from germline, CDR1 is SGHTA and CDR2 is FQGNSA. Germline trimming cut 5 bases from V and 7 bases from J; bases unmatched to any gene: 8.

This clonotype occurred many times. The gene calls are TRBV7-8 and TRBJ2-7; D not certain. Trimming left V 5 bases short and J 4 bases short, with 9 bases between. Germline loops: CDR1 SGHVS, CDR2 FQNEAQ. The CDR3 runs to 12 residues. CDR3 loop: CASSRVVYEQYF. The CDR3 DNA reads TGTGCCAGCAGCCGGGTGGTTTACGAGCAGTACTTC.

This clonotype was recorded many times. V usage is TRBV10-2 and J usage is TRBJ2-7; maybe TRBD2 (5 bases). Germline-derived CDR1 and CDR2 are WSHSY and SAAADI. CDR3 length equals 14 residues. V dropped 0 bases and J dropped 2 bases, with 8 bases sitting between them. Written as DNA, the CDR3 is TGCGCCAGCAGTGAGTCTGGGAGTACCTACGAGCAGTACTTC. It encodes CASSESGSTYEQYF.

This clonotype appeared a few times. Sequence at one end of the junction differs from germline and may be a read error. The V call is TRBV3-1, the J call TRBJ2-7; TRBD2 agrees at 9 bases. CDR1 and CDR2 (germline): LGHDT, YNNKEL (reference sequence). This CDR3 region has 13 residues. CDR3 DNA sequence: TGTGCCAGCAGCCAAGTCGAAGGCGGGAGGGGACACTTC. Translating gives CASSQVEGGRGHF.

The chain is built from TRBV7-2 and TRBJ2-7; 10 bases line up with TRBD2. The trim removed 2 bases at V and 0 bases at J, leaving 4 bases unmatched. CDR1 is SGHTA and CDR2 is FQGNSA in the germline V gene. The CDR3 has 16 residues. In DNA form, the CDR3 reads TGTGCCAGCAGCTTATGGGCTAGCGGGAGCTCCTACGAGCAGTACTTC. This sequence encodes CASSLWASGSSYEQYF.

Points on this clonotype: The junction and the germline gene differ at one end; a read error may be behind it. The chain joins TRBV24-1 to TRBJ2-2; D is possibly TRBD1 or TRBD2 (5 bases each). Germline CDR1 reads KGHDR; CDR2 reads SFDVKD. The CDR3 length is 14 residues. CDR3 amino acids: CAISGDGNTGELFF. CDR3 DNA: TGTGCCATCAGTGGGGACGGGAACACCGGGGAGCTGTTTTTT.

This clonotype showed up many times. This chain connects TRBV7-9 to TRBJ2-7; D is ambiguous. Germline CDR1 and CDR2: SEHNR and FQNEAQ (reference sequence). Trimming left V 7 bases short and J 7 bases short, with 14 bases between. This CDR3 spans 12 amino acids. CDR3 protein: CASTSGLVEQYF. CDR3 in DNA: TGTGCCAGCACCTCCGGCCTGGTGGAGCAGTACTTC.

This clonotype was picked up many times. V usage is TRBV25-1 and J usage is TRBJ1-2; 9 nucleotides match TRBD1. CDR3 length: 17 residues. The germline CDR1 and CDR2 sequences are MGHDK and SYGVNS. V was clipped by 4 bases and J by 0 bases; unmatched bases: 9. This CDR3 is CASSGPGQGSTNYGYTF. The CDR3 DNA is TGTGCCAGCAGTGGGCCGGGACAGGGCTCGACTAACTATGGCTACACCTTC.

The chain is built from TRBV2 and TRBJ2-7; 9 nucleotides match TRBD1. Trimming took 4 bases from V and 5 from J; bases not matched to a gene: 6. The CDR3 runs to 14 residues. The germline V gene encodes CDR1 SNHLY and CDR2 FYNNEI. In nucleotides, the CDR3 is TGTGCCAGCAGTGTCGGGGACAGGGCCCACGAGCAGTACTTC. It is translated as CASSVGDRAHEQYF.

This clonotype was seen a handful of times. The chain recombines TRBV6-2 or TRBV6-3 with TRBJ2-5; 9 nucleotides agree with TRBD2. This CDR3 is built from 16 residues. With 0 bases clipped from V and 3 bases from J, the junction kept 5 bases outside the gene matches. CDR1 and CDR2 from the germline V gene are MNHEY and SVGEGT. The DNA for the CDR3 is TGTGCCAGCAGTTACTCTCCTGCGGGGGGGGAAGAGACCCAGTACTTC. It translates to CASSYSPAGGEETQYF.

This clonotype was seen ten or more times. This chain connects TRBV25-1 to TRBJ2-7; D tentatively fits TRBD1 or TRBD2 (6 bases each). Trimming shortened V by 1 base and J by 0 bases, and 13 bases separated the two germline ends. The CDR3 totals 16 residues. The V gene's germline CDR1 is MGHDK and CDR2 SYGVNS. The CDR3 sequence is CASSEWGASGSYEQYF. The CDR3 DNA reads TGTGCCAGCAGTGAATGGGGGGCCAGCGGCTCCTACGAGCAGTACTTC.

The CDR3 sequence is CASSLTDRGRTGELFF. The CDR3 DNA follows: TGTGCCAGCAGCCTGACGGACAGGGGGCGTACCGGGGAGCTGTTTTTT. The chain couples TRBV5-8 to TRBJ2-2; 11 bases map to TRBD1. CDR3 length: 16 residues. The germline V gene encodes CDR1 SGHTS and CDR2 YDEGEE. Unmatched junction bases numbered 7, after V lost 4 bases and J lost 5 bases.

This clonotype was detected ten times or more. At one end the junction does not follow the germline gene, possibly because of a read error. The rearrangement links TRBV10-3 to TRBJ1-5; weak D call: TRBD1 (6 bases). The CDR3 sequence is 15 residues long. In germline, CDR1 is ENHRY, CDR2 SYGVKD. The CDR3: CASSDPWTAHQPQHF. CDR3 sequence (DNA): TGTGCCAGCAGTGACCCATGGACAGCCCATCAGCCCCAGCATTTT.

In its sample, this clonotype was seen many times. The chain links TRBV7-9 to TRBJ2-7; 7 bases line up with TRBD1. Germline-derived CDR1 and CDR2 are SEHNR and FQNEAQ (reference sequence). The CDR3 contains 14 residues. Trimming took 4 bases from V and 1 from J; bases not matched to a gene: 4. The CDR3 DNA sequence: TGTGCCAGCAGCTCCGGGACAGTATCCTACGAGCAGTACTTC. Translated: CASSSGTVSYEQYF.

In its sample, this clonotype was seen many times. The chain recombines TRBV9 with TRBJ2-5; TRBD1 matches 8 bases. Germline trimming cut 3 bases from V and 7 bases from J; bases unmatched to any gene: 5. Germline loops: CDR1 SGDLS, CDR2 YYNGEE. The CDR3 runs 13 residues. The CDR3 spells CASSGTGRATQYF. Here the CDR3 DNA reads TGTGCCAGCAGCGGGACAGGGAGAGCGACCCAGTACTTC.

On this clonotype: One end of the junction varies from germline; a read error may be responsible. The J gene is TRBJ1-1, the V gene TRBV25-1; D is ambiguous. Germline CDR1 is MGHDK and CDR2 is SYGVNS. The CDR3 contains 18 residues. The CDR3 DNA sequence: TGTGCCAGCAGTCTAACAACCCCCCGGCACGGAATGAACACTGAAGCATTCTTT. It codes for CASSLTTPRHGMNTEAFF.

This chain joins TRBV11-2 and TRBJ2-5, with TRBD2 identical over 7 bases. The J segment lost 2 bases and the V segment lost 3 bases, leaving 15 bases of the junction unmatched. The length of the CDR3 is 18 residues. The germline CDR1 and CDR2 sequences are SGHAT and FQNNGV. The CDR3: CASSFWYSPRGGQETQYF. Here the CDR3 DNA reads TGTGCCAGCAGCTTTTGGTACAGCCCGCGGGGAGGGCAAGAGACCCAGTACTTC.

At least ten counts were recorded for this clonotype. The CDR3 DNA reads TGTGCCAGCAGCGTAGAATGGAGCTCCTATAATTCACCCCTCCACTTT. Its protein is CASSVEWSSYNSPLHF. The chain employs TRBV9 and TRBJ1-6; D remains unclear. Germline CDR1 is SGDLS and CDR2 is YYNGEE. This CDR3 is built from 16 residues. The V end lost 0 bases, the J end lost 0 bases, and 7 bases lay between the germline ends.

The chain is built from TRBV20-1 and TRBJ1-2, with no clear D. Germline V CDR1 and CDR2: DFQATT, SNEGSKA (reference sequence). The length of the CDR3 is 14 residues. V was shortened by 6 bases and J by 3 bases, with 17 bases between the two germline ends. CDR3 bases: TGCAGTGCCAGCAGCGTATCAGGACACTATGGCTACACCTTC. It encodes CSASSVSGHYGYTF.

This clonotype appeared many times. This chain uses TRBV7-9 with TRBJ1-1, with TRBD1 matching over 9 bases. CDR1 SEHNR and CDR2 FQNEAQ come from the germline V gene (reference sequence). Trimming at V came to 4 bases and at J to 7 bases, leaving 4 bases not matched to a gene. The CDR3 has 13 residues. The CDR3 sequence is CASSWTGADEAFF. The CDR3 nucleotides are TGTGCCAGCAGCTGGACAGGGGCGGATGAAGCTTTCTTT. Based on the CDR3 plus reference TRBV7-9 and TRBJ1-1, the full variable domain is DTGVSQNPRHKITKRGQNVTFRCDPISEHNRLYWYRQTLGQGPEFLTYFQNEAQLEKSRLLSDRFSAERPKGSFSTLEIQRTEQGDSAMYLCASSWTGADEAFFGQGTRLTVV.

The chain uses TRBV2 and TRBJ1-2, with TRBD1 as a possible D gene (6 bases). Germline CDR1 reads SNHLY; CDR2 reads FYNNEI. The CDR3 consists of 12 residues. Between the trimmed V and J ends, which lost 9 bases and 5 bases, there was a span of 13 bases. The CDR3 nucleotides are TGTGCCAGACACGACAGGCCATATGGCTACACCTTC. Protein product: CARHDRPYGYTF.